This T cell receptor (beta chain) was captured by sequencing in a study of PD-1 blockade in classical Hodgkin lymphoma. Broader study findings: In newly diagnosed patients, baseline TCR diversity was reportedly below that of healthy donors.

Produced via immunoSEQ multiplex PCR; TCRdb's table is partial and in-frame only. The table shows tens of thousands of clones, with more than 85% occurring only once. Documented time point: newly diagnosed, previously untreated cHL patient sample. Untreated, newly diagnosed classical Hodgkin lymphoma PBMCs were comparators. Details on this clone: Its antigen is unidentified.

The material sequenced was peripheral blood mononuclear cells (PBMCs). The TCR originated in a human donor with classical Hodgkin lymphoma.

CDR3 sequence reads: CASSQGQGARFGQYF. The DNA for the CDR3 is TGCGCCAGCAGCCAAGGACAGGGTGCCCGATTCGGGCAGTACTTC. The chain recombines TRBV4-1 with TRBJ2-7, with 7 positions matching TRBD1. From germline, CDR1 is MGHRA and CDR2 YSYEKL. J gave up 9 bases and V 1 base, and 12 bases lay outside the gene matches. The CDR3 contains 15 residues.